Below, one TCR beta chain is given with its context. This entry belongs to a study of blood T cell repertoires in COVID-19. Clones were read by immunoSEQ multiplex PCR, and TCRdb kept only the in-frame ones, dropping some. Here the sample spans some 250,000 clones, roughly 88% being singletons. The J segment lost 1 base and the V segment lost 6 bases, leaving 13 bases of the junction unmatched. Looked up from germline, CDR1 is SGHKS and CDR2 is YYEKEE (reference sequence). The CDR3 has 17 amino acids. Participants' reported clinical history set cohort assignment. The origin of this receptor is a woman aged 45-59 years who had recovered from COVID-19. The V and J genes are TRBV5-5 and TRBJ2-1, with 7 bases identical to TRBD2. Sequencing input: PBMCs or T cells enriched from blood (not recorded which). This CDR3 reads CASTPGNPSGSYNEQFF. CDR3 sequence (DNA): TGTGCCAGCACCCCCGGGAATCCTAGCGGTTCCTACAATGAGCAGTTCTTC. The complete variable domain, with remaining parts taken from reference TRBV5-5 and TRBJ2-1, reads DAGVTQSPTHLIKTRGQQVTLRCSPISGHKSVSWYQQVLGQGPQFIFQYYEKEERGRGNFPDRFSARQFPNYSSELNVNALLLGDSALYLCASTPGNPSGSYNEQFFGPGTRLTVL.